This T cell receptor beta chain derives from a study of T-cell memory formation after mild COVID-19. Germline loops: CDR1 DFQATT, CDR2 SNEGSKA (reference sequence). Trimming removed 6 bases at V and 8 bases at J, with 20 bases between. This CDR3 region has 15 residues. Via MiXCR, TCRdb re-called the 5' RACE reads, giving one row per CDR3 protein. The data show fewer than 450,000 distinct CDR3 sequences, with roughly 26% seen just once and around 8.1% held by the top ten. This sequence was found in an adult woman who had mild COVID-19 (a few samples of this study predate the infection). Cell type and time point are not known. Material for sequencing was PBMCs or a T cell subset sorted from them (not recorded which). The chain joins TRBV20-1 to TRBJ1-6, with D hard to call. DNA for the CDR3: TGCAGTGCAAGCGGGTCTGGAAGGAAGCATTCACCCCTCCACTTT. Residues: CSASGSGRKHSPLHF.